What follows are 10 T cell receptor beta chains derived from one specimen sequenced in a study of T cell responses to AZD1222 COVID-19 vaccine. This table comes from immunoSEQ multiplex PCR, and its TCRdb copy is limited to in-frame clones, with some not included. The profile shows 120,000 to 150,000 clones, roughly 90% of them singletons. The sequencing here drew on peripheral blood, taken on day 0 of AZD1222 vaccination. All receptors come from an adult in good health.

The J gene is TRBJ1-2, the V gene TRBV19; TRBD1 aligns across 9 bases. Germline CDR1 reads LNHDA; CDR2 reads SQIVND (reference sequence). CDR3 length equals 17 residues. With V trimmed by 2 bases and J by 5 bases, 12 bases remained unmatched. CDR3 in amino acids: CASSIRRGGDRDYGYTF. CDR3 DNA: TGTGCCAGTAGTATAAGGAGGGGCGGGGACAGGGATTATGGCTACACCTTC.

The V call is TRBV6-5, the J call TRBJ1-1, with D unclear. With 6 bases removed from V and 7 bases from J, the gap between germline ends came to 12 bases. This CDR3 has 12 residues. Germline CDR1 and CDR2: MNHEY and SVGAGI. The CDR3 region has the DNA TGTGCCAGCAGCACTCCCGGCGGTGAAGCTTTCTTT. Its translation: CASSTPGGEAFF.

The V call is TRBV24-1, the J call TRBJ2-5; no firm D call. Trimming pared 1 base from V and 5 bases from J, leaving 13 bases between. Germline V gives CDR1 KGHDR, CDR2 SFDVKD. The CDR3 is made up of 15 amino acids. CDR3 nucleotide sequence: TGTGCCACCAGTGATTTCGGCCGCCCGGCGGAGACCCAGTACTTC. Translation: CATSDFGRPAETQYF.

The chain uses TRBV24-1 and TRBJ1-2, with 8 bases matching TRBD1. Germline loops: CDR1 KGHDR, CDR2 SFDVKD. V lost 3 bases and J lost 4; bases outside the gene matches: 3. The length of the CDR3 is 14 residues. The CDR3 DNA reads TGTGCCACCAGTGATGGGACAGGCCTCTATGGCTACACCTTC. Residues: CATSDGTGLYGYTF.

V usage is TRBV18 and J usage is TRBJ2-2, with unresolved D. The length of the CDR3 is 15 residues. Germline V gene lookup returns CDR1 KGHSH and CDR2 LQKENI. V lost 3 bases, J lost 0 bases, and 8 bases lay in between. The CDR3, as DNA: TGTGCCAGCTCACCCCAGGAAACGAACACCGGGGAGCTGTTTTTT. This gives the protein CASSPQETNTGELFF.

The V gene is TRBV12-5, the J gene TRBJ2-5; possibly TRBD1 for D (6 bases). The CDR3 has 15 amino acids. Germline loops: CDR1 LGHNT, CDR2 FRNRAP. The ends were cut back, 7 bases at V and 3 bases at J, with 18 bases in the middle. For the CDR3, the DNA is TGTGCTAGTGCTAAGGCAGGGGATGGCGAAGAGACCCAGTACTTC. It is translated as CASAKAGDGEETQYF.

The rearrangement links TRBV18 to TRBJ1-1, with a tentative D call TRBD1 (6 bases). This CDR3 spans 14 amino acids. The germline gives CDR1 KGHSH, CDR2 LQKENI. With 3 bases removed from V and 5 bases from J, the gap between germline ends came to 13 bases. The CDR3 DNA sequence: TGTGCCAGCTCACCTCGGGACACCCAGACTGAAGCTTTCTTT. This codes for CASSPRDTQTEAFF. The whole variable domain, filled in from reference TRBV18 and TRBJ1-1, reads NAGVMQNPRHLVRRRGQEARLRCSPMKGHSHVYWYRQLPEEGLKFMVYLQKENIIDESGMPKERFSAEFPKEGPSILRIQQVVRGDSAAYFCASSPRDTQTEAFFGQGTRLTVV.

The V and J genes are TRBV28 and TRBJ1-4; TRBD1 is a possible D gene (6 bases). The ends were cut back, 9 bases at V and 10 bases at J, with 12 bases in the middle. From germline, CDR1 is MDHEN and CDR2 SYDVKM. The CDR3 has 11 amino acids. CDR3 sequence: CASTGFGKLFF. The DNA for the CDR3 is TGTGCCAGTACAGGGTTTGGAAAACTGTTTTTT.

V usage is TRBV11-2 and J usage is TRBJ1-2; TRBD1 might be the D (6 bases). Germline V gene data show CDR1 as SGHAT and CDR2 as FQNNGV. V gave up 4 bases and J gave up 3 bases, with 21 bases separating them. The length of the CDR3 is 17 residues. The CDR3 loop reads CASSSGEWRQGHYGYTF. In DNA form, the CDR3 reads TGTGCCAGCAGCTCCGGAGAATGGAGGCAGGGGCACTATGGCTACACCTTC.

The rearrangement joins TRBV6-4 to TRBJ2-3; possibly TRBD1 for D (6 bases). CDR1 and CDR2 (germline): MRHNA, SNTAGT. CDR3 size: 15 residues. Trimming shortened V by 3 bases and J by 5 bases, and 15 bases separated the two germline ends. CDR3 region: CASSERGEGEDTQYF. The CDR3 DNA sequence: TGTGCCAGCAGTGAGAGGGGCGAGGGGGAAGATACGCAGTATTTT.